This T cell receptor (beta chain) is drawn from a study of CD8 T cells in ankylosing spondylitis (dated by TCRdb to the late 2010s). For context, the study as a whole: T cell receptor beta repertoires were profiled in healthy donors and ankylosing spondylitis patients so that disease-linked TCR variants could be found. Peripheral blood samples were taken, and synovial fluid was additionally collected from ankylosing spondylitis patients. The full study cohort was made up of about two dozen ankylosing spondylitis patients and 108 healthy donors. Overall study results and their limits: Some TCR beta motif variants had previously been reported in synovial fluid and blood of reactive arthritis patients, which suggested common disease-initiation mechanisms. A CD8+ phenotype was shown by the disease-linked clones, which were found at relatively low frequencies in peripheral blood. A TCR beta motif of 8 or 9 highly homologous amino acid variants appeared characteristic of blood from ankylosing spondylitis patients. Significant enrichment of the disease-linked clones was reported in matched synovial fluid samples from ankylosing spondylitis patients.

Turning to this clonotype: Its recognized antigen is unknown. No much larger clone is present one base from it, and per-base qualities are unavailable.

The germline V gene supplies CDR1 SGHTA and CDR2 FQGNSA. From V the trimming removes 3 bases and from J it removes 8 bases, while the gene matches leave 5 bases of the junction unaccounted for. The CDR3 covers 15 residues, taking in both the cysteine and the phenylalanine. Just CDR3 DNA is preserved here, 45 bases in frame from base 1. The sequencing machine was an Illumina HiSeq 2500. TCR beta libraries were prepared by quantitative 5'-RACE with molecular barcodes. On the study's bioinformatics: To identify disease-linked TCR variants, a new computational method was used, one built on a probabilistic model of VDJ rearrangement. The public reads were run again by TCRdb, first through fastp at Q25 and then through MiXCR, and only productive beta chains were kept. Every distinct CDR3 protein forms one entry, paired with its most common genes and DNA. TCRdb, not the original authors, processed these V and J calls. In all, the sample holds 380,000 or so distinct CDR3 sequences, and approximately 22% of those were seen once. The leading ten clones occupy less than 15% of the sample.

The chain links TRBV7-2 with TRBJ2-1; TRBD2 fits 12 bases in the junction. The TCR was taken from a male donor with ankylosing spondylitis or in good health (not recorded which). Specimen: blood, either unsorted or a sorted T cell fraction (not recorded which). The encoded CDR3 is CASSLTSGGLYEQFF. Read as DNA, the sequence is TGTGCCAGCAGCTTGACTAGCGGGGGCCTCTATGAGCAGTTCTTC.